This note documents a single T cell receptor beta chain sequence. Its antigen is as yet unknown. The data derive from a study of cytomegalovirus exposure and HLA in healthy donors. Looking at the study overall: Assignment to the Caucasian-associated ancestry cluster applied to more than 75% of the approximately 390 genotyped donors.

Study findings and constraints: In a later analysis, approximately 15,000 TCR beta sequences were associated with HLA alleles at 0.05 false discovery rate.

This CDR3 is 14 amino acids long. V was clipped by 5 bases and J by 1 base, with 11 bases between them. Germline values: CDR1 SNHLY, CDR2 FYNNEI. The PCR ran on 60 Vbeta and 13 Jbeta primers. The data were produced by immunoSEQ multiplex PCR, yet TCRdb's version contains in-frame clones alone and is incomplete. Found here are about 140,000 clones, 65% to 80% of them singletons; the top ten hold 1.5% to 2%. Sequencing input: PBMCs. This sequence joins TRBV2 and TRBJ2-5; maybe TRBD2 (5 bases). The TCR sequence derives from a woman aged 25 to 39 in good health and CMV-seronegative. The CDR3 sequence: CASSPTSTQETQYF. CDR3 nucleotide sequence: TGTGCCAGCAGTCCCACTAGTACCCAAGAGACCCAGTACTTC.